The 26 T cell receptor beta chains presented below share a single source sample, sequenced in a study of T-cell reconstitution after alpha-beta-depleted transplantation in children. The TCRbeta library incorporated unique molecular identifiers. TCRdb independently ran MiXCR on the PCR reads; one entry per CDR3 protein. The data show about 250,000 distinct CDR3 sequences, with roughly a quarter seen just once and roughly 5% held by the top ten. This sample comprised PBMCs, mostly from graft donor cells, obtained 360 days after TCRalphabeta/CD19-depleted stem cell transplant. The receptors were gathered from a female patient aged 2-15 years who had a stem cell transplant for congenital amegakaryocytic thrombocytopenia, so the T cells may come from the graft donor.

In its sample, this clonotype was seen a few times. The V call is TRBV5-1, the J call TRBJ2-6, with D possibly matching TRBD2 (6 bases). The ends were cut back, 3 bases at V and 0 bases at J, with 13 bases in the middle. There are 17 residues in the CDR3. Germline V lookup: CDR1 SGHRS, CDR2 YFSETQ. The CDR3 loop is CASSSGTGSSGANVLTF. Written as DNA, the CDR3 is TGCGCCAGCAGCTCCGGGACTGGAAGCTCTGGGGCCAACGTCCTGACTTTC.

This clonotype showed up many times. The chain recombines TRBV12-3 or TRBV12-4 with TRBJ2-1, with D possibly called TRBD1 or TRBD2 (5 bases each). The length of the CDR3 is 15 residues. V was cut by 6 bases and J by 15 bases, with 27 bases left in between. Here the CDR3 DNA reads TGTGCCAGCAGCCCAACCTCCGGGACCACCTCAACACGGTTCTTC. Protein sequence: CASSPTSGTTSTRFF.

This clonotype was counted ten times or more. CDR3: CASSFFSAIERETQYF. The CDR3, as DNA: TGTGCCAGCAGTTTTTTTAGCGCCATCGAGAGGGAGACCCAGTACTTC. This chain connects TRBV28 to TRBJ2-5; TRBD2 is a possible D gene (5 bases). V was clipped by 3 bases and J by 5 bases, with 19 bases between them. The germline V gene has CDR1 MDHEN and CDR2 SYDVKM. CDR3 length equals 16 residues.

This clonotype was counted only a few times. The J gene is TRBJ2-7, the V gene TRBV7-6, with D unclear. Trimming stripped 5 bases from V and 6 bases from J, with 14 bases between. Germline V gives CDR1 SGHVS, CDR2 FNYEAQ. There are 13 residues in the CDR3. CDR3 amino acids: CASSAFQHREQYF. The CDR3 nucleotides read TGTGCCAGCAGCGCTTTTCAGCACCGCGAGCAGTACTTC.

This clonotype was found a few times. The chain uses TRBV3-1 and TRBJ2-5, with a possible D match to TRBD2 (5 bases). CDR3 length equals 16 residues. V shed 4 bases and J shed 2 bases, with 17 bases lying between them. CDR1 and CDR2 (germline): LGHDT, YNNKEL (reference sequence). In DNA form, the CDR3 reads TGTGCCAGCAGCCTCATGGGCGGGCCCCATCAAGAGACCCAGTACTTC. It specifies CASSLMGGPHQETQYF.

The V and J genes are TRBV6-1 and TRBJ2-7, with TRBD2 matching 12 bases. This CDR3 has 15 residues. Germline CDR1 MNHNS, CDR2 SASEGT. V lost 6 bases and J lost 5; bases outside the gene matches: 8. CDR3 in amino acids: CASREIGLAGNEQYF. CDR3 bases: TGTGCCAGCAGAGAAATTGGACTAGCGGGAAACGAGCAGTACTTC.

The V call is TRBV12-3 or TRBV12-4, the J call TRBJ1-3; no reliable D call. The CDR3 is 14 residues long. V lost 5 bases to trimming and J lost 1 base, with 9 bases between them. CDR3 loop: CASSHRGSGNTIYF. The CDR3 bases are TGTGCCAGCAGTCACCGAGGGTCTGGAAACACCATATATTTT.

This clonotype was observed a few times. The chain joins TRBV20-1 to TRBJ2-7; 9 bases line up with TRBD2. Per germline, CDR1 DFQATT and CDR2 SNEGSKA (reference sequence). The V segment lost 0 bases and the J segment 6 bases; nucleotides outside the gene matches: 27. There are 21 residues in the CDR3. In nucleotides, the CDR3 is TGCAGTGCTAGAGATGCCCCCCAACTAGCGGGTGACGCTAGCAAGAGTAGCGAGCAGTACTTC. Translating it yields CSARDAPQLAGDASKSSEQYF.

This clonotype was observed a handful of times. V usage is TRBV19 and J usage is TRBJ2-7; D is possibly TRBD1 (6 bases). The V and J ends lost 2 bases and 2 bases respectively, with 7 bases between them. The CDR3 sequence is 13 residues long. Germline CDR1 and CDR2: LNHDA and SQIVND (reference sequence). For the CDR3, the DNA is TGTGCCAGTAGTATAAAGGGGGCCTACGAGCAGTACTTC. It yields the protein CASSIKGAYEQYF.

CDR3 in DNA: TGTGCCAGCAGAGCTAGCGGGGGGGCCGACACAGATACGCAGTATTTT. This sequence encodes CASRASGGADTDTQYF. The J gene is TRBJ2-3, the V gene TRBV25-1, with TRBD2 matching 12 bases. This CDR3 has 16 residues. Germline loops: CDR1 MGHDK, CDR2 SYGVNS. The junction had 6 bases not matched to a gene; V was cut back by 6 bases and J by 2 bases.

This clonotype was picked up a small number of times. V gene TRBV20-1 combines with J gene TRBJ2-5; a weak D match, TRBD1 (6 bases). The V gene lost 4 bases and the J gene lost 0 bases, with 12 bases spanning the gap. In germline, CDR1 is DFQATT, CDR2 SNEGSKA (reference sequence). The CDR3 totals 14 residues. The CDR3 here is CSAIRTGYQETQYF. CDR3 nucleotides: TGCAGTGCTATCAGAACAGGGTACCAAGAGACCCAGTACTTC.

The table lists this clonotype with a few counts. The rearrangement links TRBV11-3 to TRBJ2-1; no clear D gene. The germline V and J ends were trimmed by 0 bases and 5 bases, with 8 bases remaining between them. The length of the CDR3 is 14 residues. Looked up from germline, CDR1 is SGHNT and CDR2 is YENEEA. CDR3 protein: CASSLENGDNEQFF. Written as DNA, the CDR3 is TGTGCCAGCAGCTTAGAAAATGGGGACAATGAGCAGTTCTTC. The variable domain in full, completed from reference TRBV11-3 and TRBJ2-1, reads EAGVVQSPRYKIIEKKQPVAFWCNPISGHNTLYWYLQNLGQGPELLIRYENEEAVDDSQLPKDRFSAERLKGVDSTLKIQPAELGDSAVYLCASSLENGDNEQFFGPGTRLTVL.

In this sample, this clonotype turned up once. The rearrangement links TRBV13 to TRBJ2-6, with TRBD1 matching over 7 bases. The CDR3 runs 16 residues. In germline, CDR1 is PRHDT, CDR2 FYEKMQ (reference sequence). V lost 2 bases, J lost 4 bases, and 5 bases stayed unmatched. The CDR3 loop is CASSLLGTAGANVLTF. CDR3 nucleotides: TGTGCCAGCAGCTTACTAGGGACAGCCGGGGCCAACGTCCTGACTTTC.

A few counts support this clonotype. V gene TRBV7-2 combines with J gene TRBJ1-1, with D hard to call. CDR3 length: 14 amino acids. V dropped 5 bases and J dropped 2 bases, with 12 bases sitting between them. Germline V CDR1 and CDR2: SGHTA, FQGNSA. CDR3 sequence (DNA): TGTGCCAGCAGCCCAAATCCAAGAAACACTGAAGCTTTCTTT. Its protein product is CASSPNPRNTEAFF.

The genes are TRBV6-5 and TRBJ2-7; maybe TRBD1 (6 bases). V lost 2 bases and J lost 2, with 7 bases in between. This CDR3 is built from 13 residues. The germline gives CDR1 MNHEY, CDR2 SVGAGI. CDR3 residues: CASSYRDTYEQYF. Written as DNA, the CDR3 is TGTGCCAGCAGTTACCGGGACACCTACGAGCAGTACTTC.

A remark on this clonotype: A much larger clone sits a single nucleotide away, making a read error possible. The genes are TRBV4-2 and TRBJ2-7; 7 nucleotides align to TRBD2. The CDR3 sequence is 15 residues long. Per germline, CDR1 LGHNA and CDR2 YNFKEQ. The CDR3 protein is CASSQEPGLPDEEYF. CDR3 coding DNA: TGTGCCAGCAGCCAAGAACCGGGACTACCCGACGAGGAGTACTTC.

The CDR3 DNA reads TGTGCCAGCAGCGGAGACCGGGACAGGGGTTGGGTGCAGTACTTC. Amino acid sequence: CASSGDRDRGWVQYF. The rearrangement uses TRBV7-2 and TRBJ2-7; TRBD1 agrees at 10 bases. The CDR3 consists of 15 residues. V lost 5 bases and J lost 9; bases outside the gene matches: 13. Looked up from germline, CDR1 is SGHTA and CDR2 is FQGNSA.

This clonotype was detected only a few times. This chain joins TRBV28 and TRBJ2-7, with TRBD2 as a possible D gene (6 bases). Germline loops: CDR1 MDHEN, CDR2 SYDVKM. This CDR3 comprises 15 residues. Trimming pared 4 bases from V and 2 bases from J, leaving 15 bases between. CDR3 amino acids: CASSSPGAVTYEQYF. CDR3 coding DNA: TGTGCCAGCAGTTCCCCGGGAGCGGTAACCTACGAGCAGTACTTC.

A single count supports this clonotype. This rearrangement joins TRBV21-1 to TRBJ2-1; the table's D call, TRBD1, was not checked against the DNA. TRBV21-1 constitutes a pseudogene. This CDR3 is built from 14 residues. CDR3 amino acids: CASSKWAPRDEQFF. DNA for the CDR3: TGTGCCAGCAGCAAGTGGGCTCCCAGGGATGAGCAGTTCTTC.

This chain links TRBV12-3 or TRBV12-4 with TRBJ2-2; weak D call: TRBD1 (5 bases). This CDR3 comprises 15 residues. V lost 3 bases to trimming and J lost 2 bases, with 10 bases between them. The CDR3 nucleotides are TGTGCCAGCAGTTTTACAGGAGTAAACACCGGGGAGCTGTTTTTT. As protein: CASSFTGVNTGELFF.

Many counts were recorded for this clonotype. The chain employs TRBV12-3 or TRBV12-4 and TRBJ1-1, with 10 bases lining up with TRBD1. The CDR3 is made up of 12 amino acids. V was clipped by 5 bases and J by 10 bases; unmatched bases: 4. The CDR3 sequence: CASSQGDRGAFF. For the CDR3, the DNA is TGTGCCAGCAGTCAAGGGGACAGGGGAGCTTTCTTT.

The genes are TRBV4-3 and TRBJ1-5, with D perhaps matching TRBD1 (5 bases). The CDR3 consists of 15 residues. The germline V and J ends were trimmed by 4 bases and 3 bases, with 13 bases remaining between them. Germline assignment: CDR1 LGHNA and CDR2 YSLEER. The CDR3 protein is CASSLGMGDNQPQHF. The CDR3 DNA reads as TGCGCCAGCAGCCTAGGGATGGGGGACAATCAGCCCCAGCATTTT.

The V gene is TRBV6-2 or TRBV6-3, the J gene TRBJ1-4; 8 nucleotides match TRBD1. CDR1 is MNHEY, CDR2 SVGEGT, per germline. V was pared by 5 bases and J by 3 bases, with 17 bases of the junction left unmatched. The CDR3 contains 19 residues. The CDR3 bases are TGTGCCAGCAGTCCCTCGGACAGGGTAGGCTCCGTGGCTAATGAAAAACTGTTTTTT. Translated, it gives CASSPSDRVGSVANEKLFF.

V usage is TRBV5-1 and J usage is TRBJ1-5; no clear D. Germline V gives CDR1 SGHRS, CDR2 YFSETQ. The CDR3 loop spans 14 amino acids. Trimming took 0 bases from V and 3 from J, leaving 7 bases between them. CDR3 bases: TGCGCCAGCAGCTTGGATGGCTTCAATCAGCCCCAGCATTTT. This codes for CASSLDGFNQPQHF.

The chain links TRBV6-1 to TRBJ1-2; TRBD1 aligns across 7 bases. CDR3 length: 16 amino acids. Germline values: CDR1 MNHNS, CDR2 SASEGT. Germline trimming cut 6 bases from V and 0 bases from J; bases unmatched to any gene: 10. CDR3 region: CASRSPRTGTNYGYTF. CDR3 nucleotides: TGTGCCAGCAGATCACCCCGGACAGGAACTAACTATGGCTACACCTTC.

The chain links TRBV9 to TRBJ2-1; 9 bases agree with TRBD2. After removal of 0 bases from V and 5 bases from J, the junction contained 9 bases not matched to a gene. This CDR3 spans 17 amino acids. Germline V gene lookup returns CDR1 SGDLS and CDR2 YYNGEE. The CDR3 DNA sequence: TGTGCCAGCAGCGTAGGTGTGCTAGCGGGGCACGACAATGAGCAGTTCTTC. Translating gives CASSVGVLAGHDNEQFF.